These T cell receptor beta chains were read from a single sample in a study of cytomegalovirus exposure and HLA in healthy donors. Profiled with immunoSEQ multiplex PCR; TCRdb holds only in-frame clones, not every one. The sample contains about 130,000 clones, roughly 75% of which appear only once. Source material: PBMCs. The source is a man aged 25-40 years in good health and CMV-seropositive. Each CDR3 is given with its conserved first and last residue. The D gene is left open where the match is weak. Size tells how often a clone was seen (once, few, many) or the class of an expanded clone, and some rows leave it out.

size,D,V,J,CDR3,DNA
NA,NA,TRBV27,TRBJ2-6,CASSSASSGANVLTF,TGTGCCAGCAGTTCCGCTAGCTCTGGGGCCAACGTCCTGACTTTC
NA,TRBD1,TRBV7-9,TRBJ2-5,CASSHRDREKTQYF,TGTGCCAGCAGCCACCGGGACAGGGAAAAGACCCAGTACTTC
NA,NA,TRBV6-5,TRBJ1-1,CASSYGGNRAFF,TGTGCCAGCAGTTACGGGGGCAATAGGGCTTTCTTT
once,NA,TRBV6-1,TRBJ1-1,CASREGWDTEAFF,TGTGCCAGCAGGGAGGGGTGGGACACTGAAGCTTTCTTT
NA,TRBD2,TRBV5-4,TRBJ2-3,CASSFGGTSMADTQYF,TGTGCCAGCAGCTTCGGGGGGACTAGCATGGCAGATACGCAGTATTTT
few,TRBD2,TRBV5-1,TRBJ2-1,CASSPTTSGYSSYNEQFF,TGCGCCAGCAGCCCTACGACTAGCGGCTATAGCTCCTACAATGAGCAGTTCTTC
NA,TRBD1,TRBV5-5,TRBJ2-5,CASSFLTGALETQYF,TGTGCCAGCAGCTTTTTGACAGGGGCCTTAGAGACCCAGTACTTC
NA,NA,TRBV27,TRBJ2-3,CASSSSDTQYF,TGTGCCAGCAGTTCATCAGATACGCAGTATTTT
NA,NA,TRBV9,TRBJ2-3,CASSVGVAATDTQYF,TGTGCCAGCAGCGTAGGAGTAGCAGCAACAGATACGCAGTATTTT
NA,NA,TRBV27,TRBJ2-7,CASSFGRTYEQYF,TGTGCCAGCAGTTTTGGCAGAACCTACGAGCAGTACTTC
NA,TRBD2,TRBV10-3,TRBJ2-3,CAIRPDSGRTDTQYF,TGTGCCATCAGGCCCGACAGCGGGAGAACAGATACGCAGTATTTT
few,NA,TRBV6-1,TRBJ1-2,CASSELAAESYGYTF,TGTGCCAGCAGTGAACTCGCCGCGGAATCCTATGGCTACACCTTC
NA,TRBD2,TRBV4-2,TRBJ2-1,CASSQVGLAGDNEQFF,TGTGCCAGCAGCCAAGTGGGACTAGCGGGAGACAATGAGCAGTTCTTC
NA,TRBD1,TRBV11-2,TRBJ2-7,CASRGTAPVLDEQYF,TGTGCCAGTAGGGGGACAGCCCCAGTCTTGGACGAGCAGTACTTC
NA,TRBD1,TRBV30,TRBJ2-5,CAWGTGEETQYF,TGTGCCTGGGGGACAGGGGAAGAGACCCAGTACTTC
NA,TRBD1,TRBV11-3,TRBJ1-3,CASSLAGTEGNTIYF,TGTGCCAGCAGCTTAGCCGGGACAGAAGGAAACACCATATATTTT